This entry concerns a single T cell receptor (beta chain). Its antigen remains unidentified. Base-call qualities are not available, and no considerably larger clone is one nucleotide away. The germline V gene (reference sequence) specifies MNHEY as CDR1 and SMNVEV as CDR2. From its cysteine to its phenylalanine, the CDR3 spans 13 amino acids. The read is trimmed to its CDR3 DNA, 39 bases read in frame from base 1. Between the V and J ends, shortened by 6 bases and 0 bases respectively, the junction contains 9 bases. The study was a case-control design nested within a healthcare worker cohort in London, UK, with weekly nasopharyngeal swab PCR tests and blood sampling. Healthcare workers were recruited during the week of the UK lockdown, between 23 and 31 March 2020, and followed weekly for up to roughly 15 weeks. This entry is derived from a study of early T cells in non-severe SARS-CoV-2 infection (dated by TCRdb to the early 2020s). Concerning the study at large: Because TCR sequencing relied on bulk RNA taken from unsorted whole blood, pairing of alpha and beta chains was not possible.

Receptor amplification or capture employed 5' RACE. The instrument was a NextSeq 500. The TCR library protocol attached unique molecular identifiers to individual cDNA molecules to correct for sequencing error and PCR bias. TCR alpha and beta chains were both sequenced, and the abundances of alpha and beta sequences in each sample were closely correlated with each other. The paper's processing steps were these. Decombinator V4 was used to perform V gene, J gene and CDR3 annotation of TCR sequences. Expanded TCRs were defined as changing significantly between any two time points under a Poisson model with p below 0.0001. TCR abundances were normalised to the total number of TCRs sequenced per sample and expressed as counts per million. MAIT TCRs were defined by TRAV1-2 paired with TRAJ12, TRAJ20 or TRAJ33, and iNKT TCRs by TRAV10 paired with TRAJ18. VDJdb, accessed on 1 November 2021, was searched for TCRs annotated for CMV, EBV and SARS-CoV-2, and TCRs annotated for more than one antigen were excluded. TCRdb passed the public sequencing reads through fastp at Q25 and MiXCR, retaining productive beta sequences. Entries are consolidated by CDR3 protein sequence, retaining the most common genes and DNA. The authors' filters were not applied to this entry. For this sample there are about 69,000 distinct CDR3 sequences; over 9.5% appear just once. The biggest ten clones account for around 6% of the sample.

General study outcomes and caveats: VDJdb matching was skewed toward anti-spike CD8 responses, so virus-specific expansions were likely underestimated and private and CD4 specificities were missed.

This receptor was taken from an adult who was a healthcare worker with PCR-confirmed SARS-CoV-2 infection or an uninfected control (not recorded which). This material consisted of whole blood, taken at baseline. The receptor chain draws on TRBV27 and TRBJ2-7; the D gene identity is not certain. CDR3 loop: CASRQFVSYEQYF. The DNA sequence reads TGTGCCAGCAGACAGTTCGTCTCCTACGAGCAGTACTTC.